The 2 T cell receptor beta chains presented below share a single source sample, sequenced in a study of blood T cell repertoires in COVID-19. Only in-frame clones appear in the TCRdb table, and some are missing; sequencing was by immunoSEQ multiplex PCR. The repertoire holds approximately 170,000 clones, about 84% seen once, with 4.5% to 7.5% in the top ten. The material sequenced was PBMCs or T cells enriched from blood (not recorded which). These receptors were obtained from a man aged 35-49 years who had recovered from COVID-19.

Notes on this clone: Other nucleotide sequences in the sample specify the same CDR3. The gene calls are TRBV11-2 and TRBJ2-5; 9 bases match TRBD1. The CDR3 has 15 residues. With V trimmed by 5 bases and J by 5 bases, 9 bases remained unmatched. Germline assignment: CDR1 SGHAT and CDR2 FQNNGV. CDR3 residues: CASSPRDRARETQYF. The CDR3, as DNA: TGTGCCAGCAGCCCGCGGGACAGGGCTCGCGAGACCCAGTACTTC.

The chain employs TRBV7-9 and TRBJ2-1, with TRBD1 matching 7 bases. CDR1 is SEHNR, CDR2 FQNEAQ, per germline (reference sequence). The CDR3 runs 16 residues. Trimming at V came to 4 bases and at J to 1 base, leaving 7 bases not matched to a gene. CDR3 amino acids: CASSWDSLTSYNEQFF. The CDR3 nucleotides read TGTGCCAGCAGCTGGGACAGTCTTACTTCCTACAATGAGCAGTTCTTC.